This T cell receptor (beta chain) was captured in a study of CD8 T cells in Susac syndrome (dated by TCRdb to the late 2010s). Notes on the research overall: The study used repertoire sequencing to test whether antigen drove CD8+ T cell activation and differentiation in Susac syndrome. What the study reported, not specific to this receptor: The number of individuals in the TCR sequencing and HLA analysis was recognized as being relatively small.

Note on this clonotype: Its antigen has not been determined. Base qualities were left out, and no much larger clone turns up one base away.

RNA was extracted using the RNeasy kit, and about 0.5 to 1 microgram was reverse transcribed with random hexamers. The immunoSEQ multiplex PCR assay, which covers 54 Vbeta and 13 Jbeta segments, was used to amplify TCR beta CDR3 regions. PCR amplification bias was corrected by using a synthetic template baseline for primer optimization and computational correction. Per the source publication's procedure: Reads were annotated to V, D and J genes according to IMGT and were analyzed with immunoSEQ Analyzer, with only productive sequences retained. To calculate clonality, Shannon entropy was normalized by log2 of the number of productive unique sequences and then subtracted from one. For each patient and control, public and private clones were evaluated within the 100 most prevalent clones. Clones were defined as Susac-specific when absent from the healthy and MS cohorts, from about 1,100 published viral clones and from other ImmuneACCESS disease sequences. TCRdb reanalyzed the raw reads on its own, using fastp at Q25 for trimming and MiXCR for clone calling, and kept in-frame beta chains. Each entry merges the rows of one CDR3 protein and shows their most common DNA and genes. None of the V and J calls come from the authors' own analysis; TCRdb made them. In this sample the table shows 110,000 or so distinct CDR3 sequences, approximately 96% of which occur a single time. 0.096% of the sample rests with the top ten.

Peripheral blood CD8+ and CD4+ T cells from healthy donors, Susac syndrome patients and multiple sclerosis patients were profiled using high-throughput TCR beta sequencing. The healthy donors served as controls matched for age and sex. CD8+ TEMRA cells were enriched by FACS, while bulk CD8+ and CD4+ T cells were purified by magnetic negative isolation. Blood was collected in EDTA tubes and processed within 24 hours, with PBMCs isolated through density gradient centrifugation. PBMCs intended for TCR sequencing were cryopreserved in liquid nitrogen and thawed later in a water bath at 37 degrees C. A purity of at least 90% was achieved for sorted or isolated CD4+, CD8+ and CD8+ TEMRA cells. V gives up 2 bases and J gives up 3 bases, and the segment between their germline ends measures 10 bases. The CDR3 runs 14 residues from the cysteine to the phenylalanine. The entry retains the CDR3 DNA only, 42 bases that are in frame from base 1.

This TCR derives from a human donor in good health. The sequenced material came from CD4+ T cells from PBMCs. Rearrangement joined TRBV12-3 or TRBV12-4 to TRBJ1-2; a confident D gene designation cannot be given. The DNA reads as follows: TGTGCCAGCAGTTTATTGGCCACCGACTATGGCTACACCTTC. The translation is CASSLLATDYGYTF.